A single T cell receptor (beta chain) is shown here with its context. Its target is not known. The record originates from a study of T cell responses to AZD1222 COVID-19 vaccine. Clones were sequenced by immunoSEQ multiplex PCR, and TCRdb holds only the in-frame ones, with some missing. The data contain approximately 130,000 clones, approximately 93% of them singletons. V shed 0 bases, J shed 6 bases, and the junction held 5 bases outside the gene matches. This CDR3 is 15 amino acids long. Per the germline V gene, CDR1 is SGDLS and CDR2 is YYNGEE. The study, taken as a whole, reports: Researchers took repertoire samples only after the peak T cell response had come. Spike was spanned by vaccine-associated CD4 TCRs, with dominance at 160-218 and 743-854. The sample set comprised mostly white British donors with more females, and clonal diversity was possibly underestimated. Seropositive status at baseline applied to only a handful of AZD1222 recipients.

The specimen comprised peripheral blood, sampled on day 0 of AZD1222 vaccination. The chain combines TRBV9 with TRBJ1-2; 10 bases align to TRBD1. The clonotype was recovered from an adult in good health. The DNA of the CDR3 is TGTGCCAGCAGCGTAGACCCTGGACAGGGGGATGGCTACACCTTC. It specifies CASSVDPGQGDGYTF.